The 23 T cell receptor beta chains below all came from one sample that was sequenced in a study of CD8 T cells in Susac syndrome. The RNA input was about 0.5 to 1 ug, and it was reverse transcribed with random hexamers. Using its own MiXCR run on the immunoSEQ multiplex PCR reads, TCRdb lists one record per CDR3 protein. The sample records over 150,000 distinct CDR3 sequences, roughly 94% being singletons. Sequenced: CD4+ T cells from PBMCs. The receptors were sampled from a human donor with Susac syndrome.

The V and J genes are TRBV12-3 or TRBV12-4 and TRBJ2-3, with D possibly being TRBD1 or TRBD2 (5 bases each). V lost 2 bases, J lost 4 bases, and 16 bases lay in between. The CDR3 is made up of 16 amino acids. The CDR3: CASSLKRGSRADTQYF. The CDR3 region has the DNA TGTGCCAGCAGTTTAAAGAGGGGTTCCCGGGCAGATACGCAGTATTTT.

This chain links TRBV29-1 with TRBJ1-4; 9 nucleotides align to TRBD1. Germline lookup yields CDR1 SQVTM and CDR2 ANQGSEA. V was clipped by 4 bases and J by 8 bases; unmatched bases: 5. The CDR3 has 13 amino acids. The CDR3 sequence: CSVVATGGEKLFF. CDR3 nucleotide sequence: TGCAGCGTTGTTGCGACAGGGGGAGAAAAACTGTTTTTT.

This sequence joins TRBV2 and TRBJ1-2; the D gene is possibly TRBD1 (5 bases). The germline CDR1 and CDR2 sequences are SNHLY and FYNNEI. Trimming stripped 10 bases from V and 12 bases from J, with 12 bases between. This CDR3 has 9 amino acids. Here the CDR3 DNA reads TGTGCCATCAGGGAAATGGACACCTTC. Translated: CAIREMDTF.

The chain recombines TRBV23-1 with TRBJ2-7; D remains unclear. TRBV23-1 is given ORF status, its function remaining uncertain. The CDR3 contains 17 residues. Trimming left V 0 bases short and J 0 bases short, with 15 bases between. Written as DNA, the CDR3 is TGCGCCAGCAGTCAATCCCCCCGCGTGCACAGCTCCTACGAGCAGTACTTC. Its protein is CASSQSPRVHSSYEQYF.

The CDR3 spells CASSQQDFLGSSYNEQFF. CDR3 nucleotide sequence: TGCGCCAGCAGTCAACAGGACTTTCTTGGGTCCTCCTACAATGAGCAGTTCTTC. The chain has TRBV4-1 and TRBJ2-1, with D possibly called TRBD1 or TRBD2 (5 bases each). Germline V lookup: CDR1 MGHRA, CDR2 YSYEKL. The CDR3 extends over 18 amino acids. V lost 6 bases, J lost 0 bases, and 21 bases lay in between.

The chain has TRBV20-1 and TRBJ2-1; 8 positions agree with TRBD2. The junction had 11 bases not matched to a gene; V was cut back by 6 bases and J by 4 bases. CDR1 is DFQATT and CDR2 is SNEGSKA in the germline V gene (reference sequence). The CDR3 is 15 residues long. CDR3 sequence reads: CSASFSGIPYNEQFF. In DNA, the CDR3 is TGCAGTGCCTCTTTTAGCGGGATCCCGTACAATGAGCAGTTCTTC.

The CDR3 is CSARDGQGAIYGYTF. The CDR3 DNA reads as TGCAGTGCTAGAGATGGTCAGGGGGCCATCTATGGCTACACCTTC. The V gene is TRBV20-1, the J gene TRBJ1-2; TRBD1 matches 8 bases. This CDR3 is built from 15 residues. The J segment lost 4 bases and the V segment lost 0 bases, leaving 7 bases of the junction unmatched. Germline V gene lookup returns CDR1 DFQATT and CDR2 SNEGSKA (reference sequence).

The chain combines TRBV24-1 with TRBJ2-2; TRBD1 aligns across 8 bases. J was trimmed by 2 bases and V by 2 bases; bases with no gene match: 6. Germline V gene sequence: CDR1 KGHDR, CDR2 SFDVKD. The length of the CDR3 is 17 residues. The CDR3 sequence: CATSDYRTGTNTGELFF. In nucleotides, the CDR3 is TGTGCCACCAGTGATTACCGGACAGGGACTAACACCGGGGAGCTGTTTTTT.

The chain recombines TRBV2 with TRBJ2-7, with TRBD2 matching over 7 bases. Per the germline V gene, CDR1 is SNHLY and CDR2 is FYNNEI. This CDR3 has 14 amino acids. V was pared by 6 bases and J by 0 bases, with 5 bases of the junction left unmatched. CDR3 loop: CASRLRESSYEQYF. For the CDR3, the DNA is TGTGCCAGCAGATTGCGGGAGAGCTCCTACGAGCAGTACTTC.

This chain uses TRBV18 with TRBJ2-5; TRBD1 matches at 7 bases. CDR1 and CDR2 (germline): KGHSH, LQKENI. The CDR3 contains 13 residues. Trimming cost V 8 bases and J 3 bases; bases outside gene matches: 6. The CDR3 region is CASTTGTEETQYF. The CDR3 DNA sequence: TGTGCCAGCACAACCGGGACAGAAGAGACCCAGTACTTC.

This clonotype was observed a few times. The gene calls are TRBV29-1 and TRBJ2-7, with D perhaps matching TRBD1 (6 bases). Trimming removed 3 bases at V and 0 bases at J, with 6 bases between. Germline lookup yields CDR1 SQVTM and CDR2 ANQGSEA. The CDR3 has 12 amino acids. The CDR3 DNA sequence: TGCAGCGTTGAGGACAGCTCCTACGAGCAGTACTTC. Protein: CSVEDSSYEQYF.

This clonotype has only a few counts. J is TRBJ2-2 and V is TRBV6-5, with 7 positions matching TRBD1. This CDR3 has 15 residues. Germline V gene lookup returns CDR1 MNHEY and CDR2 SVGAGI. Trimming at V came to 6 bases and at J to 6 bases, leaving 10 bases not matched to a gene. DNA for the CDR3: TGTGCCAGCAGATTCTCCCTAGGACAGGCCGGGGAGCTGTTTTTT. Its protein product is CASRFSLGQAGELFF.

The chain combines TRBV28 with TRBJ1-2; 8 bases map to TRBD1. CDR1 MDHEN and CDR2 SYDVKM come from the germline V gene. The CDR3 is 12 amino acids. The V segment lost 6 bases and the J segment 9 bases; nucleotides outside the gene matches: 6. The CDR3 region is CASSQTGDRYTF. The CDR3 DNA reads TGTGCCAGCAGCCAGACAGGGGATCGCTACACCTTC.

Here the CDR3 reads CASKDTANTGELFF. The CDR3 nucleotides read TGTGCCAGCAAAGACACCGCGAACACCGGGGAGCTGTTTTTT. V gene TRBV6-4 combines with J gene TRBJ2-2; D is ambiguous. Trimming shortened V by 7 bases and J by 0 bases, and 9 bases separated the two germline ends. There are 14 residues in the CDR3. Germline V gene lookup returns CDR1 MRHNA and CDR2 SNTAGT.

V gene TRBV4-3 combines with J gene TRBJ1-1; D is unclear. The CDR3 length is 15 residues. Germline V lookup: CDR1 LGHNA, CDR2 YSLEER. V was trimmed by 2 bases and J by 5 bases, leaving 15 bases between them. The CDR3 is CASSQRIGVGTEAFF. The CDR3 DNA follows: TGCGCCAGCAGCCAAAGAATCGGGGTCGGTACTGAAGCTTTCTTT.

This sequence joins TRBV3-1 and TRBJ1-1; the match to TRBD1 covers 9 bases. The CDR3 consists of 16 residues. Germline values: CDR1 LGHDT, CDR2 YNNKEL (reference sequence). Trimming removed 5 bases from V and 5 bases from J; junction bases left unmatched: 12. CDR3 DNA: TGTGCCAGCAGCGACAGCTCCGGGACAGGGCGGACTGAAGCTTTCTTT. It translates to CASSDSSGTGRTEAFF.

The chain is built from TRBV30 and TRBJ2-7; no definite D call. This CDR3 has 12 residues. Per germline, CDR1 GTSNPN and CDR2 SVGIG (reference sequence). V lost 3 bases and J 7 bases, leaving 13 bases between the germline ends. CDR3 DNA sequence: TGTGCCTGGAGCCCGAAAATGGGGGAGCAGTACTTC. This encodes CAWSPKMGEQYF.

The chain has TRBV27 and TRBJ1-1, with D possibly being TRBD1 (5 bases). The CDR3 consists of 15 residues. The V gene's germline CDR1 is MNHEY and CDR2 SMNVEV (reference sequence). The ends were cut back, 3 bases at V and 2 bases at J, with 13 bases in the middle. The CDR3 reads CASSFDGQTNTEAFF. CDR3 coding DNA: TGTGCCAGCAGTTTCGATGGACAAACTAACACTGAAGCTTTCTTT.

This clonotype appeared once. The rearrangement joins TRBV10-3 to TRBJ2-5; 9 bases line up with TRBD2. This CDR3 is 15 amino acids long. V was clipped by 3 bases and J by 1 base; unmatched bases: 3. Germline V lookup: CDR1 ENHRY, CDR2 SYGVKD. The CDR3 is CAISDLLAGQETQYF. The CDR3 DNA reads TGTGCCATCAGTGATCTACTAGCGGGCCAAGAGACCCAGTACTTC.

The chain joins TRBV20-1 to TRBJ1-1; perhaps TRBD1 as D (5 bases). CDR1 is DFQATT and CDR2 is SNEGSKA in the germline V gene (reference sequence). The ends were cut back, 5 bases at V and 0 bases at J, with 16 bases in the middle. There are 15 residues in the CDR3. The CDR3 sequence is CSAREGRSLNTEAFF. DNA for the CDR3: TGCAGTGCTCGTGAGGGACGGTCTCTGAACACTGAAGCTTTCTTT.

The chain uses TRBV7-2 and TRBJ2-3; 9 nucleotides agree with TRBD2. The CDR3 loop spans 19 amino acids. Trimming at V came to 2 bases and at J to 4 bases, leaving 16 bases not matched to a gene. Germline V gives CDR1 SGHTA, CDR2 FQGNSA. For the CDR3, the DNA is TGTGCCAGCAGCTTAAGTGGGGCGACTAGCGGCCTATCGTCAGATACGCAGTATTTT. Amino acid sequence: CASSLSGATSGLSSDTQYF.

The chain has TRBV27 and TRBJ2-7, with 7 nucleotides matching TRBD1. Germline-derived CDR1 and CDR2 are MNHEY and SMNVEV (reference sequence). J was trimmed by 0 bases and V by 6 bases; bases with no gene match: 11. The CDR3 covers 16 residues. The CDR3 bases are TGTGCCAGCAGAGAAGAGGGGGCAGGTTTCTCCTACGAGCAGTACTTC. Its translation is CASREEGAGFSYEQYF.

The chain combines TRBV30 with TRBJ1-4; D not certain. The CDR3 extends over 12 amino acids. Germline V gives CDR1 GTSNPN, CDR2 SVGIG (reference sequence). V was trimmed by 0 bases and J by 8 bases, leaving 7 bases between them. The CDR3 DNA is TGTGCCTGGAGTGTACGAAGGGAAAAACTGTTTTTT. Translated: CAWSVRREKLFF.